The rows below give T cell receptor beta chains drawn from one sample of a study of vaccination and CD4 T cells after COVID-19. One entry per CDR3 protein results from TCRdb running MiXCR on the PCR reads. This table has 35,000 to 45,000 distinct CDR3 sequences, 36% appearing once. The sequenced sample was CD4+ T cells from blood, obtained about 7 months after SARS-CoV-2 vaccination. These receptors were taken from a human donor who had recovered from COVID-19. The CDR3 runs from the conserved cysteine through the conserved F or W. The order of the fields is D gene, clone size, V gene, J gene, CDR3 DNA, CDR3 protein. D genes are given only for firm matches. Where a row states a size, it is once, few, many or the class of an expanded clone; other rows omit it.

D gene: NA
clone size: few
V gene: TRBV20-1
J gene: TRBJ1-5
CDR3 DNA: TGCAGTGCTAGTGGTGGGGGGATGGTAAACAATCAGCCCCAGCATTTT
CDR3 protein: CSASGGGMVNNQPQHF

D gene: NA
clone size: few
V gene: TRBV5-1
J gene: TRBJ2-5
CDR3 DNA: TGCGCCAGCAGCTTGAATAGTCGGGGTGAGACCCAGTACTTC
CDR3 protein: CASSLNSRGETQYF

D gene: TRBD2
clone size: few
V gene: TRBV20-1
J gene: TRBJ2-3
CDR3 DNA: TGCAGTGCTACCCCGAGACTAGCAACTAGCACAGATACGCAGTATTTT
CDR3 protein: CSATPRLATSTDTQYF

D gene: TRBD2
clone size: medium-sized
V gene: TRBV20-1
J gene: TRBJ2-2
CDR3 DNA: TGCAGTGCTAGAGATCTAGCGGGAGACACCGGGGAGCTGTTTTTT
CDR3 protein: CSARDLAGDTGELFF

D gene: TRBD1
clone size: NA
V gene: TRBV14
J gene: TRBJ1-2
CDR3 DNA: TGTGCCAGCAGCTGGGACAGCTACTATGGCTACACCTTC
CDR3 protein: CASSWDSYYGYTF

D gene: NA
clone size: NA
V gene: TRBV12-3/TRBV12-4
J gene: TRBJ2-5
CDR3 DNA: TGTGCCAGCAGTGGAGTAGGGGAGACCCAGTACTTC
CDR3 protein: CASSGVGETQYF

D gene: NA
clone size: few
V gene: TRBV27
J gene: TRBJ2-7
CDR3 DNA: TGTGCCAGCAGTCCTCAGGGGCTGAACTACGAGCAGTACTTC
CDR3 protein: CASSPQGLNYEQYF

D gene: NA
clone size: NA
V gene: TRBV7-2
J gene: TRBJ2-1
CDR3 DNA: TGTGCCAGCAGCCAAGGGCCGGTCGGGAATGAGCAGTTCTTC
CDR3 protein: CASSQGPVGNEQFF

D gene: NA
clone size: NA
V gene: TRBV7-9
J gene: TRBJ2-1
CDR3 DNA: TGTGCCAGCAGCTTAAGTAGCCAACCGCTGGGCGAGCAGTTCTTC
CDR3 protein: CASSLSSQPLGEQFF

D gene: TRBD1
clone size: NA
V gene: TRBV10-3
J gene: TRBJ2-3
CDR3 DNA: TGTGCCATCAGTGGGGGACAGGCCCGCACAGATACGCAGTATTTT
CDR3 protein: CAISGGQARTDTQYF

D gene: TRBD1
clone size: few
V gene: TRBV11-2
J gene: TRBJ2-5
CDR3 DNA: TGTGCCAGTAGGGGACAGAAAGAGACCCAGTACTTC
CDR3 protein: CASRGQKETQYF

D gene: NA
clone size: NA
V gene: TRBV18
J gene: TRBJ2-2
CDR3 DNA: TGTGCCAGCTCACCCAGGGGGGGGATCAGAGGGGAGCTGTTTTTT
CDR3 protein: CASSPRGGIRGELFF

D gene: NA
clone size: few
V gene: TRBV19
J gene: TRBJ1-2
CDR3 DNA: TGTGCCAGTAGTCAACCGGGATTATATGGCTACACCTTC
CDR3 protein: CASSQPGLYGYTF

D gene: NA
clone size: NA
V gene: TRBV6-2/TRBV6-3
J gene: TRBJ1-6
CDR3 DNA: TGTGCCAGCAGTTACTCCATACAGGAAACAACTTCACCCCTCCACTTT
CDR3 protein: CASSYSIQETTSPLHF

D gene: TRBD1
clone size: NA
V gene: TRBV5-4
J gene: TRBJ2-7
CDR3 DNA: TGTGCCAGCAGCTTCGGGGACAGGGGCCCCTACGAGCAGTACTTC
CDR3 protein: CASSFGDRGPYEQYF

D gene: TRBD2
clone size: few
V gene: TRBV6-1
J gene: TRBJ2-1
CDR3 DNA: TGTGCCAGCAGCGTAACTAGCGGGGACTACAATGAGCAGTTCTTC
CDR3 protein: CASSVTSGDYNEQFF

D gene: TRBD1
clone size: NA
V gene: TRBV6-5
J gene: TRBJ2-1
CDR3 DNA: TGTGCCAGCAGCTCCTCGAGGGGACAGAATGAGCAGTTCTTC
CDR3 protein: CASSSSRGQNEQFF

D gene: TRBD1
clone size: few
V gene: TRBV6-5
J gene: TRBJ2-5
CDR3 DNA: TGTGCCAGCAGTTACGGGACAGGGGAGTTTGAGACCCAGTACTTC
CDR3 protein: CASSYGTGEFETQYF

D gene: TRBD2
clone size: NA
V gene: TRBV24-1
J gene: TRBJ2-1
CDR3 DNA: TGTGCCACCAGTGATTCATCTAGCGGGAGGGCCCGCTCCTACAATGAGCAGTTCTTC
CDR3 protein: CATSDSSSGRARSYNEQFF

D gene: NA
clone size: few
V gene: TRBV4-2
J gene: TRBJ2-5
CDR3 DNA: TGTGCCAGCAGCCAAGATGGATCCGGGCGCTCGGAGACCCAGTACTTC
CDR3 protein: CASSQDGSGRSETQYF

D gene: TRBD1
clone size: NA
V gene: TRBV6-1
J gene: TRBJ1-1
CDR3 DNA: TGTGCCAGCAGTCGACAGGGAAGAGGAGGCACTGAAGCTTTCTTT
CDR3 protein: CASSRQGRGGTEAFF

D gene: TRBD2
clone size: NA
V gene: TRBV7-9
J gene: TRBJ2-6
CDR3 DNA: TGTGCCCGCGGGGGTTTCTCTGGGGCCAACGTCCTGACTTTC
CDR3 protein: CARGGFSGANVLTF

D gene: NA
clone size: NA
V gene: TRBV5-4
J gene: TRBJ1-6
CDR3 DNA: TGTGCCAGCAGCTTGGGAGGGCGGAGGAATTCACCCCTCCACTTT
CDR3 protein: CASSLGGRRNSPLHF

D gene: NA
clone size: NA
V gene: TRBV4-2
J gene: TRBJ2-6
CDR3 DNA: TGTGCCAGCAGCCAAGAGGCGGCCCAAGCGTCCGGGGCCAACGTCCTGACTTTC
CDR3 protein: CASSQEAAQASGANVLTF

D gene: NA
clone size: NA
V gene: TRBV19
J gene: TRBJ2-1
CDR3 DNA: TGTGCCAGTAGTATACTCGCGGAGTTCGGCAATGAGCAGTTCTTC
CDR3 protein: CASSILAEFGNEQFF

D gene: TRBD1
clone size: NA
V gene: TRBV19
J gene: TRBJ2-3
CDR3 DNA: TGTGCCAGTAGTGCGGACAACACAGGGGATAGCACAGATACGCAGTATTTT
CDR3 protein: CASSADNTGDSTDTQYF

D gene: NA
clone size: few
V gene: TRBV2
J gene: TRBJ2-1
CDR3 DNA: TGTGCCAGCAGGGTCTCAGAATGGGGGAAGTTCTTC
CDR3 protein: CASRVSEWGKFF

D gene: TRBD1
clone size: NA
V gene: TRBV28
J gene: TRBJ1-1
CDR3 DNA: TGTGCCAGCAGCCCGGGACAGGGGGCGAGTGAAGCTTTCTTT
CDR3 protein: CASSPGQGASEAFF

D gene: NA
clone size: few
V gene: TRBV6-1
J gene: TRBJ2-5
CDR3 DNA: TGTGCCAGCACACAGCGGAGTTACCAGTACTTC
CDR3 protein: CASTQRSYQYF

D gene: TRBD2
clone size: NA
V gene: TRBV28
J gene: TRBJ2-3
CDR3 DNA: TGTGCCAGCAGTTTCTCTAGCGGGAGTATTGCAGATACGCAGTATTTT
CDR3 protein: CASSFSSGSIADTQYF

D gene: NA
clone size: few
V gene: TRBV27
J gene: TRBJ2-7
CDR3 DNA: TGTGCCAGCAGTTCTGTGGCAGGGCTGAGGATCGAGCAGTACTTC
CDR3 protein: CASSSVAGLRIEQYF

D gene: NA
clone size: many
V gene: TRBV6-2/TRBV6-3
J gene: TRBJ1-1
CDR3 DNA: TGTGCCAGCAGCGGACTGGAAAACACTGAAGCTTTCTTT
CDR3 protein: CASSGLENTEAFF

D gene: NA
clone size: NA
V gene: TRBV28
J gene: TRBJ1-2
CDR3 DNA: TGTGCCAGCAGTTTTCTCGCAGGCCATGGCTACACCTTC
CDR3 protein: CASSFLAGHGYTF

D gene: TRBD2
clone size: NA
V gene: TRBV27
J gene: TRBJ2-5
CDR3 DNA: TGTGCCAGCAGTTTATCGGGACTAGCGGGAGGGCCAGGAGGAGAGACCCAGTACTTC
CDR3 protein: CASSLSGLAGGPGGETQYF

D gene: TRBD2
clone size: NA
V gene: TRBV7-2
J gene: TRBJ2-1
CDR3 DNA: TGTGCCAGCAGCCGGCGGCTAGCGGCTTACAATGAGCAGTTCTTC
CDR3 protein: CASSRRLAAYNEQFF

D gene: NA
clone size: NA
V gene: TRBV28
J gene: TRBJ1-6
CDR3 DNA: TGTGCCAGCAGTGTAGGCTCCTATAATTCACCCCTCCACTTT
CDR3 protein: CASSVGSYNSPLHF

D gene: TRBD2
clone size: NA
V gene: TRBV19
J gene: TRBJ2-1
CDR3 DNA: TGTGCCAGTAGTATAGAGGGGAGGGGAAACAGCAACCATGAGCAGTTCTTC
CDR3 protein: CASSIEGRGNSNHEQFF

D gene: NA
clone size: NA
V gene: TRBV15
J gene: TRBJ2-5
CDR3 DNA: TGTGCCACCAGCAGAGGAGGGAATCAAGAGACCCAGTACTTC
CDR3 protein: CATSRGGNQETQYF

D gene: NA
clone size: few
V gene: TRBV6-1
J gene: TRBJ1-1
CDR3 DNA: TGTGCCAGCAGGAAATGGAACACTGAAGCTTTCTTT
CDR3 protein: CASRKWNTEAFF

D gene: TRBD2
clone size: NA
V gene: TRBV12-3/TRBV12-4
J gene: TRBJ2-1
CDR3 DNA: TGTGCCAGCAGGGGACTAGCGGGAGTCAATGAGCAGTTCTTC
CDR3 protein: CASRGLAGVNEQFF

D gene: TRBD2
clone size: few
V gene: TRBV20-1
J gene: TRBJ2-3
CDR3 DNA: TGCAGTGCTGGAGCGGAAGCGGGAGGACGTATGCAGTATTTT
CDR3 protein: CSAGAEAGGRMQYF

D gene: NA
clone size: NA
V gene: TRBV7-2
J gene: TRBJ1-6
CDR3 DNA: TGTGCCAGCACCCCAGTTGGAGGGTTCAATTCACCCCTCCACTTT
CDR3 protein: CASTPVGGFNSPLHF

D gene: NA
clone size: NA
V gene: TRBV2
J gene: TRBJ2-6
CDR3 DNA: TGTGCCAGCGGAGGGGTCACTGGGGCCAACGTCCTGACTTTC
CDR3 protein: CASGGVTGANVLTF

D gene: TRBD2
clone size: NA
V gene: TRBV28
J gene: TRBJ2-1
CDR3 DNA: TGTGCCAGCAGCAGGCTAGCGGTCTACAATGAGCAGTTCTTC
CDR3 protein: CASSRLAVYNEQFF

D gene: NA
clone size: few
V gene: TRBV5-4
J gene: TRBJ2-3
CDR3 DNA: TGTGCCAGCAGCTTAGGTGGCACAGATACGCAGTATTTT
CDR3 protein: CASSLGGTDTQYF

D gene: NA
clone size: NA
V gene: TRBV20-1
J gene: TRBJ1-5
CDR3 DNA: TGCAGTGCTCCTCGGGGCCGGAGTCAGCCCCAGCATTTT
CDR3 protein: CSAPRGRSQPQHF

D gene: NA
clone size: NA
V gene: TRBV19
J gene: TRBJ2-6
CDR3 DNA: TGTGCCAGTAGCCCAGGGGCAGGGGCCAACGTCCTGACTTTC
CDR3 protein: CASSPGAGANVLTF

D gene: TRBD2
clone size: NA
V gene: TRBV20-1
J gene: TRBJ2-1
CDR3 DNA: TGCAGTGCTAGAGACGCGGGAGGGTACTCCTACAATGAGCAGTTCTTC
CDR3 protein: CSARDAGGYSYNEQFF

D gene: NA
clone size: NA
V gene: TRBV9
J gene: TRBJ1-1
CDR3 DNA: TGTGCCAGCAGCGTAACAGGTTTTTCCCGCGCTGAAGCTTTCTTT
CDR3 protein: CASSVTGFSRAEAFF

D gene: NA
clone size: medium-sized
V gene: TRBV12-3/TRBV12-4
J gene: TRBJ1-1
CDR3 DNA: TGTGCCAGCAGCTTCCTACAAGGAGGGAGGGCTTTCTTT
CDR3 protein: CASSFLQGGRAFF

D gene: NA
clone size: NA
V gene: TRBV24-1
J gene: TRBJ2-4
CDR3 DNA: TGTGCCACCAGTGATTTGCAGGGGAACATTCAGTACTTC
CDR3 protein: CATSDLQGNIQYF

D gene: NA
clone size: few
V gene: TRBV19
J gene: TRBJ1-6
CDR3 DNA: TGTGCCAGTGGAACCGGGTATATGAGCTCACCCCTCCACTTT
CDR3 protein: CASGTGYMSSPLHF

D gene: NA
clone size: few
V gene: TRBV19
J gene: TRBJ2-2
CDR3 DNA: TGTGCCAGTAGTCGAGGGTCCGGGGAGCTGTTTTTT
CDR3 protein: CASSRGSGELFF

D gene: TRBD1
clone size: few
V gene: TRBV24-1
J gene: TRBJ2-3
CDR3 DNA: TGTGCCACCAGTGAACCGGGACAGGGAGGAACAGATACGCAGTATTTT
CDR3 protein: CATSEPGQGGTDTQYF

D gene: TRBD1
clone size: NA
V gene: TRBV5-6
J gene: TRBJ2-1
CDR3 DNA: TGTGCCAGCAGCACCGGACAGGGCCATGAGCAGTTCTTC
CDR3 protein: CASSTGQGHEQFF

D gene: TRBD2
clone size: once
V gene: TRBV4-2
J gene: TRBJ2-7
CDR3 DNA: TGTGCCAGCAGCGGGACTAGCGGCTACGAGCAGTACTTC
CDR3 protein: CASSGTSGYEQYF

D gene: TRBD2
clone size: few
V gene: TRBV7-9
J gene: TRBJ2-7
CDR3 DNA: TGTGCCAGCAGCTTAGTATATTTGGGGACTAGCATTGGGGGATCGGACGAGCAGTACTTC
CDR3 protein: CASSLVYLGTSIGGSDEQYF

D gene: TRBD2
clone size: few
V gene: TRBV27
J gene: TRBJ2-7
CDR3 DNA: TGTGCCAGCATGGCTAGCGGGTTCGCCGAGCAGTACTTC
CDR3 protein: CASMASGFAEQYF